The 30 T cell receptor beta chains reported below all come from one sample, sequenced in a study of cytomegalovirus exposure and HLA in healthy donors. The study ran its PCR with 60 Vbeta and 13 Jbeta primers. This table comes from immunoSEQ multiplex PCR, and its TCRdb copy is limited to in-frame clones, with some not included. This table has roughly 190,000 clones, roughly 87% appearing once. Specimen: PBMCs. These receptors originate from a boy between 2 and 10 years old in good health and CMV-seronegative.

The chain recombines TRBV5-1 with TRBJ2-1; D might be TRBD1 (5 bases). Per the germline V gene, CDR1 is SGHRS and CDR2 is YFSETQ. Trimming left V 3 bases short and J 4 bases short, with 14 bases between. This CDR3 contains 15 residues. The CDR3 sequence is CASSYSDRVYNEQFF. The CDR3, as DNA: TGCGCCAGCAGCTACTCCGACAGAGTGTACAATGAGCAGTTCTTC.

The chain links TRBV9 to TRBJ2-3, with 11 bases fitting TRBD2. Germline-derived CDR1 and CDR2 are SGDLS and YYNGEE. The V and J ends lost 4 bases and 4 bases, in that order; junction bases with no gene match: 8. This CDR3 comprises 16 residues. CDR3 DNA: TGTGCCAGCAGCACTAGCGGGAGCCAGGGGTCAGATACGCAGTATTTT. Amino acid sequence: CASSTSGSQGSDTQYF. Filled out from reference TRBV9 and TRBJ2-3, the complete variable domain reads DSGVTQTPKHLITATGQRVTLRCSPRSGDLSVYWYQQSLDQGLQFLIQYYNGEERAKGNILERFSAQQFPDLHSELNLSSLELGDSALYFCASSTSGSQGSDTQYFGPGTRLTVL.

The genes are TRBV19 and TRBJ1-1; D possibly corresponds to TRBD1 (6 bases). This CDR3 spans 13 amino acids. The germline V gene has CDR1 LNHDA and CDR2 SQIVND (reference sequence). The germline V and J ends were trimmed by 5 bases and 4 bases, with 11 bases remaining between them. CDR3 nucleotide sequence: TGTGCCAGTAGTCCTACAGGGTTCACTGAAGCTTTCTTT. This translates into CASSPTGFTEAFF.

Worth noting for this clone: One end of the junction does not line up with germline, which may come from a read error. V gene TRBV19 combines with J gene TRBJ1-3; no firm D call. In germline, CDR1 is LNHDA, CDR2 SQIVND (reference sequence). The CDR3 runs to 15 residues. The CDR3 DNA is TGTGCCAGTAGTGTAGACTCGAGCTCTGGAAACACCATATATTTT. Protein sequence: CASSVDSSSGNTIYF.

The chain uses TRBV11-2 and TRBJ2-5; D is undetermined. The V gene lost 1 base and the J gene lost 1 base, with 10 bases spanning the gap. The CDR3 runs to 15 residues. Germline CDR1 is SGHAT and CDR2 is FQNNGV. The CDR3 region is CASSLGSPSQETQYF. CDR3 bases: TGTGCCAGCAGCTTAGGAAGCCCGTCCCAAGAGACCCAGTACTTC.

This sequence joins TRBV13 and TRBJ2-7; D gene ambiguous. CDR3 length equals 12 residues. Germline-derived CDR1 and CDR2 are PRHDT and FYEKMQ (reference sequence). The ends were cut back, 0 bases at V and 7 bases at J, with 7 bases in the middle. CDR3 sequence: CASSLGLGEQYF. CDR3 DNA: TGTGCCAGCAGCTTAGGCCTCGGGGAGCAGTACTTC.

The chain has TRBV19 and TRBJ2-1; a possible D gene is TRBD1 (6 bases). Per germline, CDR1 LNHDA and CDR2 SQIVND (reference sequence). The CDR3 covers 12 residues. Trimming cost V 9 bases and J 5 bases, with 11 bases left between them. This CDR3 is CARQGRDNEQFF. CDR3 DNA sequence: TGTGCCAGACAGGGCCGAGACAATGAGCAGTTCTTC.

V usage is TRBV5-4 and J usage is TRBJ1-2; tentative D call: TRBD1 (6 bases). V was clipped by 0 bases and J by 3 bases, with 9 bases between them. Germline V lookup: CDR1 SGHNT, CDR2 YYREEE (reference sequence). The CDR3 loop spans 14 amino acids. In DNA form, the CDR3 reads TGTGCCAGCAGCTTGGTCTCAGGGGACTATGGCTACACCTTC. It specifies CASSLVSGDYGYTF. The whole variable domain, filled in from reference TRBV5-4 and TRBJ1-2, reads ETGVTQSPTHLIKTRGQQVTLRCSSQSGHNTVSWYQQALGQGPQFIFQYYREEENGRGNFPPRFSGLQFPNYSSELNVNALELDDSALYLCASSLVSGDYGYTFGSGTRLTVV.

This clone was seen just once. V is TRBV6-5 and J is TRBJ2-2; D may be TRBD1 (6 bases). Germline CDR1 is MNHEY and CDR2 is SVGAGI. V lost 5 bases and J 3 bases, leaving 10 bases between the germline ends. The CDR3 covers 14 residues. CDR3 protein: CASSEGGYTGELFF. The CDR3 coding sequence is TGTGCCAGCAGTGAAGGGGGTTACACCGGGGAGCTGTTTTTT.

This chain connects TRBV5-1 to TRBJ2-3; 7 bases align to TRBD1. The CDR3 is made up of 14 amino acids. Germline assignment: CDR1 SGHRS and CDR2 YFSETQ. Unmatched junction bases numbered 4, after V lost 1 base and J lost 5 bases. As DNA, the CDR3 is TGCGCCAGCAGCTTGAGTCAGGGGGAAGATACGCAGTATTTT. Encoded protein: CASSLSQGEDTQYF.

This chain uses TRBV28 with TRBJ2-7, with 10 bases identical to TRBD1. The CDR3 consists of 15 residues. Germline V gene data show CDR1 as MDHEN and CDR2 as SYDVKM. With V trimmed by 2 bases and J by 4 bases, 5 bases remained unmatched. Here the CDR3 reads CASSLRDRGDYEQYF. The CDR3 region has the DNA TGTGCCAGCAGTTTAAGGGACAGGGGTGATTACGAGCAGTACTTC.

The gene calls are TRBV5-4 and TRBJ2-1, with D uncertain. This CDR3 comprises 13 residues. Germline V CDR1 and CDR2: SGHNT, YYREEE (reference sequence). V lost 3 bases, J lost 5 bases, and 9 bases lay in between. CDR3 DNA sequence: TGTGCCAGCAGCTCCCGCGTCGACAATGAGCAGTTCTTC. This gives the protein CASSSRVDNEQFF.

The CDR3 loop is CASSPQGHRIEQYF. The CDR3 DNA reads TGTGCCAGCAGTCCCCAGGGCCACCGCATCGAGCAGTACTTC. The rearrangement joins TRBV27 to TRBJ2-7; D might be TRBD1 (5 bases). Germline values: CDR1 MNHEY, CDR2 SMNVEV (reference sequence). This CDR3 contains 14 residues. With 5 bases removed from V and 6 bases from J, the gap between germline ends came to 17 bases.

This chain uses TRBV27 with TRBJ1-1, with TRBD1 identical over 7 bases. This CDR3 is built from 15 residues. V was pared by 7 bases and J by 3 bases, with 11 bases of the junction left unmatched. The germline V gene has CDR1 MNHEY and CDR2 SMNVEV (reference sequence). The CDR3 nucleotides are TGTGCCAGCAAGACTTCAGGGGGGCAAGACACTGAAGCTTTCTTT. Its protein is CASKTSGGQDTEAFF.

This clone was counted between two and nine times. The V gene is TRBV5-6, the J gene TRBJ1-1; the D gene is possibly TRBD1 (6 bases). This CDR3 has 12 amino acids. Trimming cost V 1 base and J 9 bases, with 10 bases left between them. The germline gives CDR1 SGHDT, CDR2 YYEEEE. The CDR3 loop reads CASSLSGGQAFF. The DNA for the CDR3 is TGTGCCAGCAGCTTGAGCGGGGGCCAAGCTTTCTTT.

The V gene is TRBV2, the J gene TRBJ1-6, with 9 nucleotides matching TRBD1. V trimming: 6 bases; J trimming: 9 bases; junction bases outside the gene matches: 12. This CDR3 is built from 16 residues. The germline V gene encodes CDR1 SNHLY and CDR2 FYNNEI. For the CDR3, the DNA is TGTGCCAGCAGCAGGCCCCCGGGACAGGGAAGTTCACCCCTCCACTTT. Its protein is CASSRPPGQGSSPLHF. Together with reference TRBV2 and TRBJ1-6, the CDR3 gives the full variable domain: EPEVTQTPSHQVTQMGQEVILRCVPISNHLYFYWYRQILGQKVEFLVSFYNNEISEKSEIFDDQFSVERPDGSNFTLKIRSTKLEDSAMYFCASSRPPGQGSSPLHFGNGTRLTVT.

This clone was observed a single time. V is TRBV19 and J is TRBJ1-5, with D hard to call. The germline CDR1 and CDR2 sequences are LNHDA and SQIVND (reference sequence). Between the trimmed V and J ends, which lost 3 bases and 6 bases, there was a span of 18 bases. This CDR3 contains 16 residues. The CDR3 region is CASSILRILSGQPQHF. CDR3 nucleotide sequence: TGTGCCAGTAGTATCCTTCGGATCCTCTCGGGTCAGCCCCAGCATTTT.

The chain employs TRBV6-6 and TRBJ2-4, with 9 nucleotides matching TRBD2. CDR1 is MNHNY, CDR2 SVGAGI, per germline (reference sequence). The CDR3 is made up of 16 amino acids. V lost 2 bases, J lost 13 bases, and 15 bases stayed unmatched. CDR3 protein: CASSYGLASGSGIQYF. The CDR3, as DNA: TGTGCCAGCAGTTACGGACTAGCGTCAGGTTCGGGTATCCAGTACTTC.

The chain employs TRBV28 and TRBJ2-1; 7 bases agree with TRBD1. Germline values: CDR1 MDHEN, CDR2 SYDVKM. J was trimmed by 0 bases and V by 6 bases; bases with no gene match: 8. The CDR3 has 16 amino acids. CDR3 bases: TGTGCCAGCAGGGGGATGGGACAGAACTCCTACAATGAGCAGTTCTTC. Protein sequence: CASRGMGQNSYNEQFF.

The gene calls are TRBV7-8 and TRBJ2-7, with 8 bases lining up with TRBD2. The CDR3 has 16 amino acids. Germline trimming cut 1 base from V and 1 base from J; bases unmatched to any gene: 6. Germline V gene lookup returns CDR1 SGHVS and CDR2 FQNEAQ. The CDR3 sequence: CASSLDSTSVSYEQYF. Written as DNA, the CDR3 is TGTGCCAGCAGCTTAGATTCGACTAGCGTATCCTACGAGCAGTACTTC.

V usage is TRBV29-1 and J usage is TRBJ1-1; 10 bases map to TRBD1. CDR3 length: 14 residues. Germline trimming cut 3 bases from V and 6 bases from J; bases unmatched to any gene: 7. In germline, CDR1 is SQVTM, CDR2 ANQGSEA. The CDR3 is CSVEWGQGQAEAFF. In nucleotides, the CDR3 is TGCAGCGTTGAGTGGGGACAGGGGCAGGCTGAAGCTTTCTTT. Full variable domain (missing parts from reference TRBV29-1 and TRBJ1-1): SAVISQKPSRDICQRGTSLTIQCQVDSQVTMMFWYRQQPGQSLTLIATANQGSEATYESGFVIDKFPISRPNLTFSTLTVSNMSPEDSSIYLCSVEWGQGQAEAFFGQGTRLTVV.

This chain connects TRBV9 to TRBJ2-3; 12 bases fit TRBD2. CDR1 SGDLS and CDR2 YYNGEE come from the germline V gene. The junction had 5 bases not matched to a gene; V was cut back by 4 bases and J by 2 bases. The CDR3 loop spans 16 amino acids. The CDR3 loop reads CASSTGLAGSTDTQYF. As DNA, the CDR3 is TGTGCCAGCAGCACAGGACTAGCGGGATCCACAGATACGCAGTATTTT. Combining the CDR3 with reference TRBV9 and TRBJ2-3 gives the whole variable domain DSGVTQTPKHLITATGQRVTLRCSPRSGDLSVYWYQQSLDQGLQFLIQYYNGEERAKGNILERFSAQQFPDLHSELNLSSLELGDSALYFCASSTGLAGSTDTQYFGPGTRLTVL.

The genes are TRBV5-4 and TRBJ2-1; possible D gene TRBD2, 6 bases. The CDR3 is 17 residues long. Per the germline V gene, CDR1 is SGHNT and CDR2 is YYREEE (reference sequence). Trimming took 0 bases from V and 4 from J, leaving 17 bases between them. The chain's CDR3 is CASSLGGAGWRYNEQFF. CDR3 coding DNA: TGTGCCAGCAGCTTGGGAGGGGCGGGGTGGCGATACAATGAGCAGTTCTTC. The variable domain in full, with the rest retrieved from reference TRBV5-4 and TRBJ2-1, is ETGVTQSPTHLIKTRGQQVTLRCSSQSGHNTVSWYQQALGQGPQFIFQYYREEENGRGNFPPRFSGLQFPNYSSELNVNALELDDSALYLCASSLGGAGWRYNEQFFGPGTRLTVL.

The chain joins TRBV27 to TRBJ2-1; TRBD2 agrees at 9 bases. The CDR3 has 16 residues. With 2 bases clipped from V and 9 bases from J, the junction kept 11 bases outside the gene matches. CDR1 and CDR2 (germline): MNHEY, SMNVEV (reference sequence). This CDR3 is CASSLIGTSPGIEQFF. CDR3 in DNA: TGTGCCAGCAGTTTAATTGGGACTAGCCCCGGAATTGAGCAGTTCTTC.

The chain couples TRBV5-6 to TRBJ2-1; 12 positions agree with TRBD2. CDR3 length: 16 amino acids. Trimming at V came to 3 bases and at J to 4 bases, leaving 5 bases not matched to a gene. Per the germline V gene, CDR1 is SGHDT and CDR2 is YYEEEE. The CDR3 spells CASSSSGGALYNEQFF. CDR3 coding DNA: TGTGCCAGCAGCTCTAGCGGGGGGGCACTTTACAATGAGCAGTTCTTC.

CDR3 bases: TGTGCCATCAGTGACCCTTCCGGGGGCTACGAGCAGTACTTC. It translates to CAISDPSGGYEQYF. The chain employs TRBV10-3 and TRBJ2-7; a possible D gene is TRBD2 (6 bases). This CDR3 comprises 14 residues. V was shortened by 3 bases and J by 3 bases, with 12 bases between the two germline ends. Germline-derived CDR1 and CDR2 are ENHRY and SYGVKD.

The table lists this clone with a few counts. CDR3 sequence (DNA): TGTGCCAGCATACAGGATTATTATAGCAATCAGCCCCAGCATTTT. Translated, it gives CASIQDYYSNQPQHF. The chain recombines TRBV6-1 with TRBJ1-5; perhaps TRBD1 as D (5 bases). CDR1 is MNHNS and CDR2 is SASEGT in the germline V gene. The length of the CDR3 is 15 residues. Trimming removed 7 bases from V and 0 bases from J, with 13 bases in between.

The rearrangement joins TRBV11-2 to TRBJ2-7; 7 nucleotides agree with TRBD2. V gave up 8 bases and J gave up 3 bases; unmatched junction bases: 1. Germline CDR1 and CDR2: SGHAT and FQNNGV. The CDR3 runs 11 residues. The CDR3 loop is CASSGGYEQYF. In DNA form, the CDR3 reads TGTGCCAGCTCGGGGGGCTACGAGCAGTACTTC.

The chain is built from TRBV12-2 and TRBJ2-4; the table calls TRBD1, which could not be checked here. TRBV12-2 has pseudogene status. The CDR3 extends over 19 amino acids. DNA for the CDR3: TGTGCAAGTCGCTTAGTATTACAGGGGACGTATCTAGCCAAAAACATTCAGTACTTC. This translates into CASRLVLQGTYLAKNIQYF.

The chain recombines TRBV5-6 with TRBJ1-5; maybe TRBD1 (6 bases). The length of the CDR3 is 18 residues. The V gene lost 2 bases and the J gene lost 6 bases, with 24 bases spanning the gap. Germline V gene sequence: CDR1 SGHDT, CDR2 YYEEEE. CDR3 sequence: CASSFSLPEQGWGQPQHF. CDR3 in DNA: TGTGCCAGCAGCTTTTCTCTCCCCGAACAGGGTTGGGGTCAGCCCCAGCATTTT.